This T cell receptor (beta chain) was sequenced during a study of technical replicates of blood from a few donors. The CDR3 length is 16 residues. The junction had 8 bases not matched to a gene; V was cut back by 0 bases and J by 10 bases. From germline, CDR1 is KGHSH and CDR2 LQKENI. Measured with immunoSEQ multiplex PCR; TCRdb has only the in-frame clones, and not every one. Among 70,000 to 95,000 clones listed, 95% were seen once. The specimen sequenced was T cells isolated from PBMCs. The receptor's source is a human donor in good health. V usage is TRBV18 and J usage is TRBJ2-1, with TRBD2 matching over 11 bases. This CDR3 is CASSPPLAGGPEEQFF. The CDR3, as DNA: TGTGCCAGCTCACCACCGTTAGCGGGAGGGCCAGAAGAGCAGTTCTTC.